Described below is a single T cell receptor beta chain sequence and its context. What it recognizes is unknown. These data are taken from a study of cytomegalovirus exposure and HLA in healthy donors. Study outcomes and limitations: TCR beta chains numbering more than 150 were designated cytomegalovirus-associated. The classifier was said to identify cytomegalovirus status with high specificity and sensitivity.

The CDR3 is 13 residues long. Trimming shortened V by 2 bases and J by 6 bases, and 9 bases separated the two germline ends. Germline V gene data show CDR1 as SGHRS and CDR2 as YFSETQ. Profiling relied on immunoSEQ multiplex PCR, and the TCRdb table lists in-frame clones only, not all of them. This table has hundreds of thousands of clones, 86% appearing once. Sequences were obtained from PBMCs. The chain employs TRBV5-1 and TRBJ2-1; D possibly corresponds to TRBD1 (6 bases). The sequence was collected from a woman between 18 and 29 years old in good health and CMV-seronegative. The CDR3 region is CASSFHRANEQFF. The CDR3 region has the DNA TGCGCCAGCAGCTTCCACAGGGCCAATGAGCAGTTCTTC.